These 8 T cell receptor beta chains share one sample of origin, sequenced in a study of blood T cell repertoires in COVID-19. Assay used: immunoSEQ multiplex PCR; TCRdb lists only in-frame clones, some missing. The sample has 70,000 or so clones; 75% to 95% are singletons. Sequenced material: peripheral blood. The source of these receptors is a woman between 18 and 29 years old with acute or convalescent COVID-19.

The CDR3 is CASSWGPGGSNYEQYF. CDR3 nucleotide sequence: TGCGCCAGCAGCTGGGGGCCTGGGGGATCCAACTACGAGCAGTACTTC. This chain uses TRBV5-1 with TRBJ2-7; D may be TRBD1 (6 bases). CDR3 size: 16 residues. The germline V gene has CDR1 SGHRS and CDR2 YFSETQ. V was shortened by 3 bases and J by 3 bases, with 19 bases between the two germline ends.

The CDR3 here is CASSWTGGEKLFF. DNA for the CDR3: TGCGCCAGCAGCTGGACAGGGGGAGAAAAACTGTTTTTT. V usage is TRBV5-1 and J usage is TRBJ1-4, with TRBD1 identical over 10 bases. Unmatched junction bases numbered 1, after V lost 3 bases and J lost 8 bases. CDR1 and CDR2 (germline): SGHRS, YFSETQ. The CDR3 runs 13 residues.

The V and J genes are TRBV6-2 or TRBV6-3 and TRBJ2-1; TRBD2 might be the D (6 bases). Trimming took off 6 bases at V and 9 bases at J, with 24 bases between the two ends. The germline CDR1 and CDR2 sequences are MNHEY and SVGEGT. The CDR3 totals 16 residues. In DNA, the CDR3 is TGTGCCAGCAGCGGAGGGGACTTACAACGTCAGGTTGAGCAGTTCTTC. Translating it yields CASSGGDLQRQVEQFF.

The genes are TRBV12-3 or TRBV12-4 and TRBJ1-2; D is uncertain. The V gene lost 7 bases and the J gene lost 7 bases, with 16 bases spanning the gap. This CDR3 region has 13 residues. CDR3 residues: CASTPHSSLGYTF. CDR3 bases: TGTGCCAGCACCCCCCATAGCTCCCTTGGCTACACCTTC.

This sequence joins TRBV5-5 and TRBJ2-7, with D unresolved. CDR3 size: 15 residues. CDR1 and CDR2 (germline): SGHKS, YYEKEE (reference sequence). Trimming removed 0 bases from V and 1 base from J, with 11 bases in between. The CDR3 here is CASSLAPGQSYEQYF. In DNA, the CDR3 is TGTGCCAGCAGCTTGGCCCCAGGTCAGTCCTACGAGCAGTACTTC. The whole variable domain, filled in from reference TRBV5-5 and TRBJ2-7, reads DAGVTQSPTHLIKTRGQQVTLRCSPISGHKSVSWYQQVLGQGPQFIFQYYEKEERGRGNFPDRFSARQFPNYSSELNVNALLLGDSALYLCASSLAPGQSYEQYFGPGTRLTVT.

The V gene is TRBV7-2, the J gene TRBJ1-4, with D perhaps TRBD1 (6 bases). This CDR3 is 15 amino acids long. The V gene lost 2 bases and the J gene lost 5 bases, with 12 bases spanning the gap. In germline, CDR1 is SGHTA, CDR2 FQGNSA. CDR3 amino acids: CASSLFPGENEKLFF. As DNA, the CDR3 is TGTGCCAGCAGCTTATTCCCAGGGGAAAATGAAAAACTGTTTTTT. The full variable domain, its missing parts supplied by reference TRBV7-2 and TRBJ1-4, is GAGVSQSPSNKVTEKGKDVELRCDPISGHTALYWYRQSLGQGLEFLIYFQGNSAPDKSGLPSDRFSAERTGGSVSTLTIQRTQQEDSAVYLCASSLFPGENEKLFFGSGTQLSVL.

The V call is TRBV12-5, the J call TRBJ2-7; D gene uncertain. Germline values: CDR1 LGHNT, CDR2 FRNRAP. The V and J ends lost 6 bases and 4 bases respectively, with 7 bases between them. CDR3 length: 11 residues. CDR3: CASGNSYEQYF. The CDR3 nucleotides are TGTGCTAGTGGGAACTCGTACGAGCAGTACTTC.

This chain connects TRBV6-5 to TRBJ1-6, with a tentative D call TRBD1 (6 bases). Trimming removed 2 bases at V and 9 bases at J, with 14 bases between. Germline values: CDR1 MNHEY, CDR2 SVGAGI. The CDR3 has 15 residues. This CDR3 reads CASSYGQGSGSPLHF. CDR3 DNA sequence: TGTGCCAGCAGTTACGGGCAGGGGTCGGGTTCACCCCTCCACTTT.